These 17 T cell receptor beta chains were sequenced from one sample in a study of T cells after yellow fever vaccination (dated by TCRdb to the late 2010s). The sample's treatment or condition label, decoded: live attenuated yellow fever vaccine strain. The library came from 5' RACE. Reads for this sample came from an Illumina HiSeq 2500. TCRdb applied fastp at Q25 and MiXCR to the public reads, then kept only in-frame beta chains. All rows with the same CDR3 protein become a single entry with the most common DNA and genes. This sample holds 620,000 or so distinct CDR3 sequences; roughly an eighth were observed only once. About 15% of the sample rests with the top ten. Sequenced here: PBMCs, sampled on the day of the yellow fever booster vaccination. The receptor set was obtained from a man younger than 40 who received the YFV17D yellow fever vaccine.

The rearrangement uses TRBV7-8 and TRBJ2-3; no definite D call. The germline V gene has CDR1 SGHVS and CDR2 FQNEAQ. Trimming shortened V by 6 bases and J by 1 base, and 20 bases separated the two germline ends. This CDR3 has 17 amino acids. In DNA, the CDR3 is TGTGCCAGCAGTCAGTTATGGGCAGGAGCTGGCACAGATACGCAGTATTTT. Its translation: CASSQLWAGAGTDTQYF.

V gene TRBV7-6 combines with J gene TRBJ2-7, with D hard to call. Trimming shortened V by 6 bases and J by 2 bases, and 14 bases separated the two germline ends. This CDR3 has 14 amino acids. Germline CDR1 and CDR2: SGHVS and FNYEAQ. This CDR3 reads CASSLGNFAYEQYF. The CDR3 DNA reads TGTGCCAGCAGTCTTGGGAATTTTGCCTACGAGCAGTACTTC.

The chain has TRBV5-1 and TRBJ2-7, with D unclear. V was clipped by 5 bases and J by 0 bases, with 9 bases between them. Germline values: CDR1 SGHRS, CDR2 YFSETQ. The CDR3 sequence is 13 residues long. The DNA for the CDR3 is TGCGCCAGCAGAATTTCTAGCTCCTACGAGCAGTACTTC. Translated, it gives CASRISSSYEQYF.

The chain carries TRBV7-8 and TRBJ2-1; TRBD2 matches 13 bases. Germline CDR1 reads SGHVS; CDR2 reads FQNEAQ. The length of the CDR3 is 17 residues. The trim removed 5 bases at V and 2 bases at J, leaving 6 bases unmatched. The chain's CDR3 is CASSLTSGRAPYNEQFF. CDR3 DNA sequence: TGTGCCAGCAGCCTTACTAGCGGGAGGGCCCCCTACAATGAGCAGTTCTTC.

This clonotype was seen more than once but under ten times. The chain joins TRBV6-2 or TRBV6-3 to TRBJ2-1, with TRBD1 identical over 7 bases. Losses at the gene ends were 2 bases for V and 0 bases for J; bases not matched to a gene: 4. CDR1 MNHEY and CDR2 SVGEGT come from the germline V gene. The CDR3 has 16 residues. The CDR3 protein is CASSYNRQGSYNEQFF. As DNA, the CDR3 is TGTGCCAGCAGTTACAATAGACAGGGCTCCTACAATGAGCAGTTCTTC.

This clonotype was counted a few times. The chain is built from TRBV14 and TRBJ2-7; 11 bases agree with TRBD2. The CDR3 extends over 13 amino acids. Trimming at V came to 4 bases and at J to 6 bases, leaving 2 bases not matched to a gene. CDR1 and CDR2 from the germline V gene are SGHDN and FVKESK. The CDR3 loop reads CASSLLAGGEQYF. CDR3 sequence (DNA): TGTGCCAGCAGCCTGCTAGCGGGAGGCGAGCAGTACTTC. The full variable domain, completed using reference TRBV14 and TRBJ2-7, is EAGVTQFPSHSVIEKGQTVTLRCDPISGHDNLYWYRRVMGKEIKFLLHFVKESKQDESGMPNNRFLAERTGGTYSTLKVQPAELEDSGVYFCASSLLAGGEQYFGPGTRLTVT.

This clonotype was counted many times. The CDR3 DNA reads as TGTGCCAGCAGATATCGGGACAGAGGCTCCTACGAGCAGTACTTC. This translates into CASRYRDRGSYEQYF. V usage is TRBV6-5 and J usage is TRBJ2-7; the match to TRBD1 covers 7 bases. The length of the CDR3 is 15 residues. The ends lost 6 bases at V and 0 bases at J; junction bases unmatched: 8. The V gene's germline CDR1 is MNHEY and CDR2 SVGAGI.

This clonotype has a handful of counts. The rearrangement links TRBV7-6 to TRBJ2-7, with D tentatively TRBD1 (6 bases). The CDR3 totals 18 residues. V gave up 6 bases and J gave up 0 bases, with 24 bases separating them. CDR1 is SGHVS and CDR2 is FNYEAQ in the germline V gene. The CDR3 protein is CASSSRTVRTPDSYEQYF. CDR3 nucleotides: TGTGCCAGCAGTTCCCGGACAGTTCGCACCCCCGACTCCTACGAGCAGTACTTC.

This clonotype was observed a few times. This chain joins TRBV4-2 and TRBJ2-1; 8 positions match TRBD2. Losses at the gene ends were 2 bases for V and 9 bases for J; bases not matched to a gene: 12. Germline CDR1 reads LGHNA; CDR2 reads YNFKEQ. The CDR3 covers 16 residues. The CDR3: CASSQYYGTSYSEQFF. The CDR3 region has the DNA TGTGCCAGCAGCCAATACTACGGGACTAGTTATAGTGAGCAGTTCTTC.

This clonotype has at least ten counts. The chain combines TRBV28 with TRBJ2-1, with 8 bases lining up with TRBD1. Germline V gene lookup returns CDR1 MDHEN and CDR2 SYDVKM. The V and J ends lost 10 bases and 5 bases, in that order; junction bases with no gene match: 19. CDR3 size: 17 residues. This CDR3 is CATETGAKRHRHNEQFF. DNA for the CDR3: TGTGCCACGGAGACAGGGGCAAAACGTCACCGCCACAATGAGCAGTTCTTC.

Ten or more counts support this clonotype. The gene calls are TRBV4-3 and TRBJ1-6; no firm D call. Germline V gene sequence: CDR1 LGHNA, CDR2 YSLEER. V lost 2 bases, J lost 0 bases, and 14 bases lay in between. The CDR3 spans 18 residues. The CDR3 is CASSQSADGSSYNSPLHF. In DNA, the CDR3 is TGCGCCAGCAGCCAAAGCGCCGACGGGAGCTCCTATAATTCACCCCTCCACTTT.

This clonotype was counted between two and nine times. The V and J genes are TRBV24-1 and TRBJ2-5; D possibly corresponds to TRBD2 (6 bases). Between the trimmed V and J ends, which lost 0 bases and 3 bases, there was a span of 10 bases. This CDR3 is 15 amino acids long. Germline values: CDR1 KGHDR, CDR2 SFDVKD. CDR3: CATSDLRREKETQYF. CDR3 bases: TGTGCCACCAGTGATTTGCGACGGGAGAAAGAGACCCAGTACTTC.

This clonotype was picked up one time. This chain joins TRBV2 and TRBJ2-1, with TRBD2 matching over 15 bases. This CDR3 comprises 19 residues. Germline CDR1 and CDR2: SNHLY and FYNNEI. J lost 9 bases, V lost 6 bases, and 18 bases had no gene match. CDR3: CASRAGGLAGGPFRGEQFF. CDR3 in DNA: TGTGCCAGCAGGGCGGGGGGACTAGCGGGAGGTCCTTTCCGGGGTGAGCAGTTCTTC.

This clonotype was counted at least ten times. The rearrangement links TRBV7-2 to TRBJ2-3, with 8 bases aligning to TRBD1. Trimming took 5 bases from V and 4 from J; bases not matched to a gene: 8. This CDR3 region has 15 residues. CDR1 is SGHTA and CDR2 is FQGNSA in the germline V gene. The CDR3 nucleotides are TGTGCCAGCAGCCCTCAACCCAGGGGGCCAGATACGCAGTATTTT. This encodes CASSPQPRGPDTQYF.

This clonotype was counted at least ten times. The rearrangement uses TRBV20-1 and TRBJ1-5; a weak D match, TRBD1 (6 bases). Germline lookup yields CDR1 DFQATT and CDR2 SNEGSKA (reference sequence). This CDR3 is built from 13 residues. V shed 3 bases and J shed 5 bases, with 11 bases lying between them. CDR3 in DNA: TGCAGTGCTAGGGGGGGGCTTGATCAGCCCCAGCATTTT. Its protein product is CSARGGLDQPQHF.

The CDR3 coding sequence is TGTGCCAGCCCTTACCCGGACAGGGCTTTTTATCGCAATCAGCCCCAGCATTTT. Translated: CASPYPDRAFYRNQPQHF. The V call is TRBV27, the J call TRBJ1-5; 8 bases map to TRBD1. With V trimmed by 8 bases and J by 2 bases, 17 bases remained unmatched. Looked up from germline, CDR1 is MNHEY and CDR2 is SMNVEV (reference sequence). This CDR3 spans 18 amino acids.

The chain recombines TRBV7-2 with TRBJ2-7; D is ambiguous. CDR1 SGHTA and CDR2 FQGNSA come from the germline V gene. The CDR3 has 14 residues. The germline V and J ends were trimmed by 0 bases and 6 bases, with 12 bases remaining between them. CDR3 amino acids: CASSLALPTIEQYF. The CDR3 coding sequence is TGTGCCAGCAGCTTAGCACTACCTACCATCGAGCAGTACTTC.